These T cell receptor beta chains were read from a single sample in a study of a mutant IDH1 vaccine in newly diagnosed glioma. The repertoire was sequenced with immunoSEQ multiplex PCR; TCRdb's copy has only in-frame clones and lacks some. Seen here are around 60,000 clones, about nine tenths observed once, and the top ten hold about 2.7%. Sequencing was performed on PBMCs, taken from a glioma patient treated with radiotherapy, temozolomide or both. Receptor source: a man aged 50 to 60 with glioma. Each CDR3 is given with its conserved first and last residue. A D gene is named only where the DNA matches it firmly. A row's size may be missing; if present it is once, few, many or a size class.

NA,TRBJ1-1,TRBV5-1,TRBD1,CASSLGTGVGTEAFF,TGCGCCAGCAGCTTGGGGACAGGGGTTGGCACTGAAGCTTTCTTT
NA,TRBJ2-7,TRBV29-1,TRBD1,CSVDERDRGYYEQYF,TGCAGCGTTGATGAGCGGGACAGGGGGTACTACGAGCAGTACTTC
NA,TRBJ2-3,TRBV5-8,NA,CASSSNFRVLATDTQYF,TGTGCCAGCAGCTCCAATTTCCGGGTCCTCGCGACAGATACGCAGTATTTT
NA,TRBJ2-2,TRBV28,TRBD2,CASSELAGEVAGELFF,TGTGCCAGCAGTGAACTAGCGGGAGAGGTGGCCGGGGAGCTGTTTTTT
NA,TRBJ2-7,TRBV18,NA,CASSPNTNEQYF,TGTGCCAGCTCACCAAATACAAACGAGCAGTACTTC
once,TRBJ1-2,TRBV30,NA,CAFTSDGYTF,TGTGCCTTCACCTCCGATGGCTACACCTTC
NA,TRBJ2-7,TRBV2,TRBD2,CASNGGSSYEQYF,TGTGCCAGCAATGGCGGGAGCTCCTACGAGCAGTACTTC
once,TRBJ2-3,TRBV6-5,TRBD1,CASSYKTGSTDTQYF,TGTGCCAGCAGTTACAAGACAGGGAGCACAGATACGCAGTATTTT
NA,TRBJ1-1,TRBV5-4,NA,CASSLGPLNTEAFF,TGTGCCAGCAGCTTGGGGCCGCTGAACACTGAAGCTTTCTTT
once,TRBJ2-3,TRBV5-5,TRBD1,CASSPFLGQGGTDTQYF,TGTGCCAGCAGCCCGTTTCTTGGACAGGGTGGGACAGATACGCAGTATTTT
NA,TRBJ1-6,TRBV25-1,TRBD1,CASSQGARHNSPLHF,TGTGCCAGCAGTCAGGGGGCTCGTCATAATTCACCCCTCCACTTT
NA,TRBJ1-5,TRBV15,NA,CATSRVGRGEQPQHF,TGTGCCACCAGCAGAGTCGGCAGGGGAGAACAGCCCCAGCATTTT
NA,TRBJ1-1,TRBV5-6,NA,CASSSNRRMNTEAFF,TGTGCCAGCAGCAGTAACAGGCGTATGAACACTGAAGCTTTCTTT
NA,TRBJ1-5,TRBV21-1,NA,CASGGRGGRDSNQPQHF,TGTGCCAGCGGGGGACGGGGGGGCAGGGATAGCAATCAGCCCCAGCATTTT
NA,TRBJ1-1,TRBV10-2,NA,CASSDVGGYTEAFF,TGCGCCAGCAGTGACGTGGGGGGGTACACTGAAGCTTTCTTT
once,TRBJ2-1,TRBV23-1,NA,CASSQPRPDLANEQFF,TGCGCCAGCAGTCAACCTCGTCCCGATCTAGCAAATGAGCAGTTCTTC
few,TRBJ1-6,TRBV4-2,NA,CASSQDTAGTNYNSPLHF,TGTGCCAGCAGCCAAGATACCGCAGGGACAAACTATAATTCACCCCTCCACTTT
NA,TRBJ1-4,TRBV7-9,TRBD1,CASSIRGLEKLFF,TGTGCCAGCAGCATCAGGGGGCTTGAAAAACTGTTTTTT
NA,TRBJ1-6,TRBV6-5,NA,CASKGREGSPLHF,TGTGCCAGCAAGGGCAGGGAGGGTTCACCCCTCCACTTT
NA,TRBJ2-5,TRBV2,NA,CASSEGQKETQYF,TGTGCCAGCAGTGAGGGACAAAAAGAGACCCAGTACTTC
NA,TRBJ2-7,TRBV4-2,NA,CASSQEGATNSYEQYF,TGTGCCAGCAGCCAAGAAGGGGCCACCAACTCCTACGAGCAGTACTTC
once,TRBJ2-7,TRBV9,TRBD1,CASSVEGGPPYEQYF,TGTGCCAGCAGCGTAGAAGGGGGCCCCCCTTACGAGCAGTACTTC
NA,TRBJ1-1,TRBV7-9,NA,CASSSGIFLNTEAFF,TGTGCCAGCAGCTCGGGGATTTTTTTGAACACTGAAGCTTTCTTT
NA,TRBJ1-5,TRBV2,NA,CASSPSGRSNQPQHF,TGTGCCAGCAGTCCGTCGGGCAGATCCAATCAGCCCCAGCATTTT
NA,TRBJ1-6,TRBV2,TRBD1,CASRAAGTGNSPLHF,TGTGCCAGCAGGGCAGCCGGGACAGGGAATTCACCCCTCCACTTT
NA,TRBJ2-2,TRBV10-2,NA,CASTRSGVNTGELFF,TGCGCCAGCACGAGATCGGGGGTAAACACCGGGGAGCTGTTTTTT
NA,TRBJ1-6,TRBV28,NA,CASSPPRGSDNSPLHF,TGTGCCAGCAGTCCCCCGCGGGGATCGGACAATTCACCCCTCCACTTT
few,TRBJ2-3,TRBV5-1,TRBD1,CASSGGQGISTDTQYF,TGCGCCAGCAGCGGCGGACAGGGGATCTCCACAGATACGCAGTATTTT
NA,TRBJ2-1,TRBV29-1,NA,CSAKDRSGFDEQFF,TGCAGCGCCAAGGACCGCTCCGGGTTCGATGAGCAGTTCTTC
NA,TRBJ1-1,TRBV5-4,NA,CASAAPNTEAFF,TGTGCCAGCGCGGCGCCTAACACTGAAGCTTTCTTT
NA,TRBJ1-2,TRBV4-2,TRBD1,CASSPSTGGGYGYTF,TGTGCCAGCAGCCCCTCGACAGGGGGAGGTTATGGCTACACCTTC
NA,TRBJ2-3,TRBV11-2,TRBD2,CASSIGLAGTDTQYF,TGTGCCAGCAGTATAGGGCTAGCGGGTACAGATACGCAGTATTTT
NA,TRBJ1-1,TRBV5-1,NA,CASRPAAGNTEAFF,TGCGCCAGCAGACCGGCGGCCGGTAACACTGAAGCTTTCTTT
NA,TRBJ1-4,TRBV30,TRBD1,CAWSSTGNEKLFF,TGTGCCTGGAGTTCGACAGGGAATGAAAAACTGTTTTTT
NA,TRBJ1-2,TRBV28,TRBD1,CASRSQGVWSGYTF,TGTGCCAGCAGATCACAGGGGGTCTGGTCTGGCTACACCTTC
NA,TRBJ2-3,TRBV18,NA,CASSLHPSTDTQYF,TGTGCCAGCTCATTACACCCGAGCACAGATACGCAGTATTTT
NA,TRBJ1-2,TRBV2,NA,CASTTEDTESNYGYTF,TGTGCCAGCACCACCGAGGACACGGAGTCAAACTATGGCTACACCTTC
NA,TRBJ2-3,TRBV14,NA,CASSQGDTWGTQYF,TGTGCCAGCAGCCAGGGGGACACTTGGGGTACGCAGTATTTT
NA,TRBJ2-7,TRBV7-8,TRBD1,CASSRDSGGPYEQYF,TGTGCCAGCAGCCGTGACTCAGGGGGCCCCTACGAGCAGTACTTC
NA,TRBJ1-3,TRBV6-5,NA,CASSYSQGYSGNTIYF,TGTGCCAGCAGTTACAGTCAGGGCTACTCTGGAAACACCATATATTTT
once,TRBJ1-1,TRBV27,NA,CASSLVWNTEAFF,TGTGCCAGCAGTTTAGTTTGGAACACTGAAGCTTTCTTT
NA,TRBJ2-3,TRBV5-1,TRBD2,CASSTGTSGTDTQYF,TGCGCCAGCAGCACGGGGACTAGCGGCACAGATACGCAGTATTTT
NA,TRBJ1-3,TRBV18,NA,CASSLQGSGNTIYF,TGTGCCAGCTCACTCCAGGGATCTGGAAACACCATATATTTT
NA,TRBJ1-3,TRBV11-2,NA,CASSLKRGNTIYF,TGTGCCAGCAGCCTAAAACGCGGAAACACCATATATTTT
NA,TRBJ1-5,TRBV5-1,TRBD1,CASSTTGDQPQHF,TGCGCCAGCAGCACGACAGGGGATCAGCCCCAGCATTTT
NA,TRBJ1-4,TRBV28,TRBD1,CASRGPDRGGKLFF,TGTGCCAGCAGGGGCCCTGACAGGGGGGGAAAACTGTTTTTT
NA,TRBJ1-5,TRBV6-5,NA,CASSTRESQPQHF,TGTGCCAGCAGTACGAGGGAGTCACAGCCCCAGCATTTT
NA,TRBJ1-2,TRBV28,TRBD1,CASSFTPFQVRGTDYGYTF,TGTGCCAGCAGTTTCACCCCCTTTCAGGTCAGGGGGACGGACTATGGCTACACCTTC
once,TRBJ1-3,TRBV6-1,TRBD1,CASSPGTGSGNTIYF,TGTGCCAGCAGTCCCGGGACAGGTTCTGGAAACACCATATATTTT
NA,TRBJ1-6,TRBV7-8,NA,CASSSGTLGPLHF,TGTGCCAGCAGCTCCGGGACGTTGGGGCCCCTCCACTTT
NA,TRBJ2-7,TRBV7-2,TRBD2,CASSPVAGDSYEQYF,TGTGCCAGCAGCCCCGTAGCGGGGGATTCCTACGAGCAGTACTTC
NA,TRBJ1-2,TRBV28,TRBD1,CASSFRDRSFYGYTF,TGTGCCAGCAGTTTTCGGGACAGGTCTTTCTATGGCTACACCTTC
NA,TRBJ1-3,TRBV11-2,NA,CASSPRVRTIYF,TGTGCCAGCAGCCCTAGGGTACGCACCATATATTTT
NA,TRBJ1-1,TRBV28,NA,CASSLPTTEAFF,TGTGCCAGCAGTTTGCCCACCACTGAAGCTTTCTTT
NA,TRBJ2-7,TRBV4-2,TRBD1,CASSQAGTGVYEQYF,TGTGCCAGCAGCCAAGCCGGGACAGGGGTCTACGAGCAGTACTTC
few,TRBJ2-7,TRBV7-9,TRBD1,CASSSTRDSGSYEQYF,TGTGCCAGCAGCTCAACCCGGGACAGTGGGTCCTACGAGCAGTACTTC
NA,TRBJ1-5,TRBV6-5,TRBD1,CASSTQGKQPQHF,TGTGCCAGCAGTACACAGGGGAAGCAGCCCCAGCATTTT
NA,TRBJ2-6,TRBV29-1,NA,CSVMGHPYSGANVLTF,TGCAGCGTTATGGGACACCCCTACTCTGGGGCCAACGTCCTGACTTTC